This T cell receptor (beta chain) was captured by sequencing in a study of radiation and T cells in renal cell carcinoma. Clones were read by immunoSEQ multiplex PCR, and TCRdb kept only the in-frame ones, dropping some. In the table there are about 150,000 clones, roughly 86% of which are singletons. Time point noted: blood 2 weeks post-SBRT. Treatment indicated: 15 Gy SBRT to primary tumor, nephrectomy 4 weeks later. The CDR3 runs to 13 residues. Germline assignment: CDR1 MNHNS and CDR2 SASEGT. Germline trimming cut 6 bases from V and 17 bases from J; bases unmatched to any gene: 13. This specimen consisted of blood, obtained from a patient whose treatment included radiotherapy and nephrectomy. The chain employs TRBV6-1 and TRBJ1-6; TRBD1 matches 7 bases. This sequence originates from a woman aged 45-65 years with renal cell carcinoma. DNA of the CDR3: TGTGCCAGCAGCCCCCTGGGGGACAGCCTTTTCCACTTT. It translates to CASSPLGDSLFHF.